A selection of T cell receptor beta chains follows, all from one sample in a study of T cell repertoires in cytomegalovirus infection. The antigens of these receptors remain unknown. In TCRdb, the reads were re-called with MiXCR into one record per CDR3 protein. The sample carries roughly 120,000 distinct CDR3 sequences, 30% to 40% recorded once. The sample in question was CD8+ T cells from cultured PBMCs, obtained from culture after CMV antigen stimulation. The receptors stem from a human donor in good health (CMV status not recorded). Some clones in this sample may be carry-over from other donors' samples. CDR3s include the opening cysteine and the closing phenylalanine or tryptophan. Fields, in order: CDR3 protein, CDR3 DNA, D gene, V gene, clone size, J gene. A D gene is named only where the DNA matches it firmly. The listing skips clone size in some rows; elsewhere it reads once, few, many or a size class.

cdr3_aa: CASSQLLGGDYGYTF; cdr3_nt: TGCGCCAGCAGCCAACTGCTGGGGGGGGACTATGGCTACACCTTC; d_call: -; v_call: TRBV4-3; clone_size: -; j_call: TRBJ1-2
cdr3_aa: CATERGFQETQYF; cdr3_nt: TGTGCCACGGAGAGGGGGTTCCAAGAGACCCAGTACTTC; d_call: -; v_call: TRBV10-3; clone_size: few; j_call: TRBJ2-5
cdr3_aa: CASSLSGGQGNSPLHF; cdr3_nt: TGTGCCAGCAGCTTATCCGGGGGACAGGGGAATTCACCCCTCCACTTT; d_call: TRBD1; v_call: TRBV7-9; clone_size: few; j_call: TRBJ1-6
cdr3_aa: CASSENSMLAGDTDTQYF; cdr3_nt: TGTGCCAGCAGTGAAAACTCGATGCTAGCGGGGGACACAGATACGCAGTATTTT; d_call: TRBD2; v_call: TRBV2; clone_size: -; j_call: TRBJ2-3
cdr3_aa: CASSDRDSSYNEQFF; cdr3_nt: TGTGCCAGCAGCGATCGGGACAGCTCCTACAATGAGCAGTTCTTC; d_call: TRBD1; v_call: TRBV7-9; clone_size: many; j_call: TRBJ2-1
cdr3_aa: CASSLALDFGQFF; cdr3_nt: TGTGCCAGCAGCTTAGCACTGGATTTTGGGCAGTTCTTC; d_call: -; v_call: TRBV7-6; clone_size: few; j_call: TRBJ2-1
cdr3_aa: CASSSHARARDGYTF; cdr3_nt: TGTGCCAGCAGCTCCCATGCAAGGGCGAGGGACGGCTACACCTTC; d_call: -; v_call: TRBV6-1; clone_size: few; j_call: TRBJ1-2
cdr3_aa: CASSDDRDGWETQYF; cdr3_nt: TGTGCCAGCAGCGACGACAGGGACGGATGGGAGACCCAGTACTTC; d_call: TRBD1; v_call: TRBV5-6; clone_size: -; j_call: TRBJ2-5
cdr3_aa: CASSFERASSPQYF; cdr3_nt: TGTGCCAGCAGTTTTGAGAGGGCCTCCTCCCCGCAGTATTTT; d_call: -; v_call: TRBV28; clone_size: few; j_call: TRBJ2-3
cdr3_aa: CASSPRGSGHYGYTF; cdr3_nt: TGTGCCAGCAGTCCCCGGGGTTCAGGCCACTATGGCTACACCTTC; d_call: -; v_call: TRBV7-9; clone_size: few; j_call: TRBJ1-2
cdr3_aa: CASPPVGTGGGGYTF; cdr3_nt: TGTGCCAGCCCCCCTGTCGGGACAGGGGGGGGAGGCTACACCTTC; d_call: TRBD1; v_call: TRBV2; clone_size: -; j_call: TRBJ1-2
cdr3_aa: CSASGELYEQYF; cdr3_nt: TGCAGTGCTAGTGGTGAACTCTACGAGCAGTACTTC; d_call: -; v_call: TRBV20-1; clone_size: -; j_call: TRBJ2-7